This T cell receptor (beta chain) originates from a study of CD8 T cells in Susac syndrome. Study in general: Patients with Susac syndrome were therapy-naive, on corticosteroids, or on intravenous immunoglobulin alone at blood draw.

An input of roughly 0.45 to 1 ug of RNA was subjected to reverse transcription using random hexamers. TCRdb reanalysed the immunoSEQ multiplex PCR reads using MiXCR and keeps one entry per CDR3 protein. The data show tens of thousands of distinct CDR3 sequences, with approximately 96% seen just once and 0.62% held by the top ten. The CDR3 has 14 amino acids. Trimming took 4 bases from V and 4 from J, leaving 15 bases between them. Germline V lookup: CDR1 SGHNT, CDR2 YYREEE (reference sequence). Of note for this clonotype: The antigen is unknown.

General study findings and limits: Clonal expansion was present among Susac CD8+ cells. This expansion reached its peak in TEMRA cells and in active patients.

The rearrangement links TRBV5-4 to TRBJ2-7; D uncertain. Sample: CD8+ T cells from PBMCs. The sequence was obtained from a human donor with Susac syndrome. As DNA, the CDR3 is TGTGCCAGCAGCCCCCCGGACGGAGAGTACGAGCAGTACTTC. It is translated as CASSPPDGEYEQYF.